These T cell receptor beta chains were read from a single sample in a study of blood T cell repertoires in COVID-19. The data were produced by immunoSEQ multiplex PCR, yet TCRdb's version contains in-frame clones alone and is incomplete. The sample contains roughly 500,000 clones, 70% to 90% of which appear only once. Sequenced: peripheral blood. The receptors derive from a human donor in a cohort sampled during active COVID-19. Each CDR3 is given with its conserved first and last residue. Each record gives: J gene, clone size, D gene, V gene, CDR3 protein, CDR3 DNA. The D gene is left open where the match is weak. Not all rows give a size; the values are once, few, many and, for expanded clones, a class.

>TRBJ2-1|.|TRBD1|TRBV30
CAWSLGGQRNEQFF
TGTGCCTGGAGCTTAGGGGGACAGCGCAATGAGCAGTTCTTC
>TRBJ2-1|.|TRBD2|TRBV7-3
CASSSPLEGGRTEQFF
TGTGCCAGCAGCTCCCCCCTAGAGGGAGGGAGGACTGAGCAGTTCTTC
>TRBJ2-1|once|.|TRBV5-1
CASSLRGNDNEQFF
TGCGCCAGCAGCTTGAGGGGGAACGACAATGAGCAGTTCTTC
>TRBJ2-5|.|.|TRBV7-2
CASSLTGSETQYF
TGTGCCAGCAGCTTAACAGGGTCCGAGACCCAGTACTTC
>TRBJ2-2|.|.|TRBV28
CASSLGGYAGELFF
TGTGCCAGCAGTTTAGGAGGGTATGCCGGGGAGCTGTTTTTT
>TRBJ2-3|.|TRBD2|TRBV4-2
CASSPRTSGSADTQYF
TGTGCCAGCAGCCCTCGGACTAGCGGGAGTGCAGATACGCAGTATTTT
>TRBJ2-3|.|.|TRBV29-1
CSVVDSSTDTQYF
TGCAGCGTTGTGGACAGCAGCACAGATACGCAGTATTTT
>TRBJ2-5|.|.|TRBV27
CASSLRGQETQYF
TGTGCCAGCAGTTTAAGGGGGCAAGAGACCCAGTACTTC
>TRBJ2-5|.|TRBD2|TRBV9
CASSVGAGGRTETQYF
TGTGCCAGCAGCGTAGGCGCGGGAGGAAGGACGGAGACCCAGTACTTC
>TRBJ1-3|.|.|TRBV5-1
CASSFQTAGNTIYF
TGCGCCAGCAGCTTCCAGACTGCTGGAAACACCATATATTTT
>TRBJ2-3|.|TRBD1|TRBV5-6
CASSLGWDRGGTDTQYF
TGTGCCAGCAGCTTGGGGTGGGACAGAGGGGGCACAGATACGCAGTATTTT
>TRBJ2-5|.|.|TRBV7-6
CASSLQLTQYF
TGTGCCAGCAGCTTACAATTGACCCAGTACTTC
>TRBJ2-5|.|TRBD2|TRBV11-2
CASSFRSLAGQETQYF
TGTGCCAGCAGCTTTAGATCACTAGCGGGCCAAGAGACCCAGTACTTC
>TRBJ2-5|.|.|TRBV28
CAIARQGLQETQYF
TGTGCCATTGCCCGTCAGGGCTTACAAGAGACCCAGTACTTC
>TRBJ2-2|.|.|TRBV18
CASSPTGGLNTGELFF
TGTGCCAGCTCACCAACCGGGGGACTGAACACCGGGGAGCTGTTTTTT
>TRBJ2-1|once|TRBD2|TRBV27
CASSLAGGYYNEQFF
TGTGCCAGCAGTCTAGCGGGAGGGTACTACAATGAGCAGTTCTTC
>TRBJ2-5|.|TRBD1|TRBV30
CAWSVGGTETQYF
TGTGCCTGGAGTGTAGGGGGCACGGAGACCCAGTACTTC
>TRBJ1-2|.|TRBD1|TRBV12-3/TRBV12-4
CASGDRGLRGYTF
TGTGCCAGCGGGGACAGGGGATTAAGGGGCTACACCTTC
>TRBJ2-1|.|TRBD2|TRBV9
CASSLTSGTGYNEQFF
TGTGCCAGCAGCTTGACTAGCGGGACGGGCTACAATGAGCAGTTCTTC
>TRBJ1-2|once|.|TRBV2
CASRDSTGGYGYTF
TGTGCCAGTAGGGATTCGACAGGCGGCTATGGCTACACCTTC
>TRBJ2-7|.|.|TRBV14
CASSQAGISSRSGEQYF
TGTGCCAGCAGCCAAGCAGGCATATCCTCCCGATCGGGGGAGCAGTACTTC
>TRBJ2-6|once|.|TRBV13
CASSASVTSGANVLTF
TGTGCCAGCAGCGCTTCGGTGACTTCTGGGGCCAACGTCCTGACTTTC
>TRBJ1-2|.|TRBD1|TRBV7-9
CASSLGDRPNYGYTF
TGTGCCAGCAGCTTAGGGGACAGGCCTAACTATGGCTACACCTTC
>TRBJ1-2|.|TRBD1|TRBV19
CASSFRPRQGYGYTF
TGTGCCAGTAGTTTCCGACCTCGACAGGGCTATGGCTACACCTTC
>TRBJ2-3|few|TRBD1|TRBV19
CASSIGTGGITDTQYF
TGTGCCAGTAGTATCGGGACAGGGGGCATTACAGATACGCAGTATTTT
>TRBJ1-2|.|.|TRBV2
CASSEAGQGIGYTF
TGTGCCAGCAGTGAAGCAGGGCAGGGTATCGGCTACACCTTC